A selection of T cell receptor beta chains follows, all from one sample in a study of liver allograft versus peripheral blood T cells. MiXCR was run by TCRdb on the reads, yielding one entry per CDR3 protein. The sample includes over 4,500 distinct CDR3 sequences, about 17% seen only once; the top ten take about 9.4%. Source of these receptors: a human patient who had a liver transplant. Some T cells may be supplied by the graft donor. Each CDR3 is given with its conserved first and last residue. Each record gives: V gene, D gene, J gene, clone size, CDR3 length, CDR3 DNA, CDR3 protein. The D gene is left open where the match is weak. Not every row has a clone size; where given, it reads once, few, many or a size class.

V gene: TRBV7-2; D gene: TRBD1; J gene: TRBJ1-2; clone size: medium-sized; CDR3 length: 15; CDR3 DNA: TGTGCCAGCAGCTTTTCTGGACAGGGGGCCTATGGCTACACCTTC; CDR3 protein: CASSFSGQGAYGYTF
V gene: TRBV4-1; D gene: TRBD2; J gene: TRBJ2-1; clone size: -; CDR3 length: 14; CDR3 DNA: TGCGCCACCAGCGGGGGGGCCTCCTACAATGAGCAGTTCTTC; CDR3 protein: CATSGGASYNEQFF
V gene: TRBV20-1; D gene: -; J gene: TRBJ1-4; clone size: medium-sized; CDR3 length: 12; CDR3 DNA: TGCAGTGGGATTGCAACTAATGAAAAACTGTTTTTT; CDR3 protein: CSGIATNEKLFF
V gene: TRBV29-1; D gene: -; J gene: TRBJ2-7; clone size: medium-sized; CDR3 length: 12; CDR3 DNA: TGCAGCGTTGAGTTGAACTCCTACGAGCAGTACTTC; CDR3 protein: CSVELNSYEQYF
V gene: TRBV5-4; D gene: -; J gene: TRBJ1-3; clone size: medium-sized; CDR3 length: 14; CDR3 DNA: TGTGCCAGCAGCTTTTCCCGTATGAGCAACACCATATATTTT; CDR3 protein: CASSFSRMSNTIYF
V gene: TRBV5-6; D gene: TRBD1; J gene: TRBJ1-5; clone size: -; CDR3 length: 15; CDR3 DNA: TGTGCCAGCAGCTTGGGGCAGGGGGATAATCAGCCCCAGCATTTT; CDR3 protein: CASSLGQGDNQPQHF
V gene: TRBV29-1; D gene: -; J gene: TRBJ2-7; clone size: medium-sized; CDR3 length: 11; CDR3 DNA: TGCAGCGTTGGCGTGGGACCCGAGCAGTACTTC; CDR3 protein: CSVGVGPEQYF
V gene: TRBV2; D gene: TRBD2; J gene: TRBJ2-1; clone size: once; CDR3 length: 14; CDR3 DNA: TGTGCCAGCAGCCCGGGACTAGGGCTCAATGAGCAGTTCTTC; CDR3 protein: CASSPGLGLNEQFF
V gene: TRBV5-4; D gene: TRBD2; J gene: TRBJ2-1; clone size: -; CDR3 length: 16; CDR3 DNA: TGTGCCAGCAGCTCAGCCGGGACTAGCGGGAGGAATGAGCAGTTCTTC; CDR3 protein: CASSSAGTSGRNEQFF
V gene: TRBV20-1; D gene: TRBD1; J gene: TRBJ1-2; clone size: many; CDR3 length: 15; CDR3 DNA: TGCAGTGCTAGGGATGGCCGGGGACAGAACTATGGCTACACCTTC; CDR3 protein: CSARDGRGQNYGYTF
V gene: TRBV20-1; D gene: -; J gene: TRBJ2-2; clone size: medium-sized; CDR3 length: 14; CDR3 DNA: TGCAGTGCTAGCGCGGGGGCCCACACCGGGGAGCTGTTTTTT; CDR3 protein: CSASAGAHTGELFF
V gene: TRBV6-2/TRBV6-3; D gene: TRBD1; J gene: TRBJ1-6; clone size: -; CDR3 length: 13; CDR3 DNA: TGTGCCAGCAGAGGACAGGGAGTATCACCCCTCCACTTT; CDR3 protein: CASRGQGVSPLHF
V gene: TRBV20-1; D gene: TRBD2; J gene: TRBJ2-7; clone size: many; CDR3 length: 13; CDR3 DNA: TGCAGTGCTAGACTAGCGGAGTCCTACGAGCAGTACTTC; CDR3 protein: CSARLAESYEQYF
V gene: TRBV9; D gene: TRBD2; J gene: TRBJ2-7; clone size: -; CDR3 length: 15; CDR3 DNA: TGTGCCAGCAGCGTGGGGACTAGCGGGAGGCGCGAGCAGTACTTC; CDR3 protein: CASSVGTSGRREQYF
V gene: TRBV29-1; D gene: -; J gene: TRBJ2-1; clone size: medium-sized; CDR3 length: 13; CDR3 DNA: TGCAGCGTTGAGTCGGACTCCTACAATGAGCAGTTCTTC; CDR3 protein: CSVESDSYNEQFF
V gene: TRBV7-2; D gene: TRBD2; J gene: TRBJ2-1; clone size: medium-sized; CDR3 length: 15; CDR3 DNA: TGTGCCAGCAGCCATAGCGGGAGCTCCTACAATGAGCAGTTCTTC; CDR3 protein: CASSHSGSSYNEQFF
V gene: TRBV15; D gene: -; J gene: TRBJ1-1; clone size: many; CDR3 length: 16; CDR3 DNA: TGTGCCACCAGCAGAGATCGGCAGGAGATGAACACTGAAGCTTTCTTT; CDR3 protein: CATSRDRQEMNTEAFF
V gene: TRBV10-3; D gene: -; J gene: TRBJ2-1; clone size: medium-sized; CDR3 length: 13; CDR3 DNA: TGTGCCATCAGTGAGTCTCAGGGAAGGGAGCAGTTCTTC; CDR3 protein: CAISESQGREQFF
V gene: TRBV29-1; D gene: TRBD2; J gene: TRBJ2-3; clone size: medium-sized; CDR3 length: 15; CDR3 DNA: TGCAGCGTTGTCTTTAGCGGGGGCCCCACAGATACGCAGTATTTT; CDR3 protein: CSVVFSGGPTDTQYF
V gene: TRBV12-3/TRBV12-4; D gene: TRBD2; J gene: TRBJ2-1; clone size: many; CDR3 length: 16; CDR3 DNA: TGTGCCAGCAGTCCAAGCGGGAGGAGCTCCTACAATGAGCAGTTCTTC; CDR3 protein: CASSPSGRSSYNEQFF
V gene: TRBV30; D gene: -; J gene: TRBJ1-4; clone size: medium-sized; CDR3 length: 13; CDR3 DNA: TGTGCCTGGAGCGAGGACTTAGGACAGAAGGGTTCTTTT; CDR3 protein: CAWSEDLGQKGSF
V gene: TRBV9; D gene: -; J gene: TRBJ2-1; clone size: many; CDR3 length: 14; CDR3 DNA: TGTGCCAGCAGCGCCCGCCGGGTGGGGGTTGAGCAGTTCTTC; CDR3 protein: CASSARRVGVEQFF
V gene: TRBV6-1; D gene: TRBD1; J gene: TRBJ1-1; clone size: few; CDR3 length: 14; CDR3 DNA: TGTGCCAGCAGGGAGACAGGGATGGGCACTGAAGCTTTCTTT; CDR3 protein: CASRETGMGTEAFF
V gene: TRBV18; D gene: TRBD2; J gene: TRBJ2-2; clone size: medium-sized; CDR3 length: 14; CDR3 DNA: TGTGCCAGCGGACTTTTAGCGGGCACCGGGGAGCTGTTTTTT; CDR3 protein: CASGLLAGTGELFF
V gene: TRBV6-5; D gene: TRBD2; J gene: TRBJ2-1; clone size: medium-sized; CDR3 length: 16; CDR3 DNA: TGTGCCAGCAGTTACTCGGGCGGGGGGGCCCCCAATGAGCAGTTCTTC; CDR3 protein: CASSYSGGGAPNEQFF
V gene: TRBV9; D gene: TRBD2; J gene: TRBJ2-2; clone size: -; CDR3 length: 20; CDR3 DNA: TGTGCCAGCAGCGTAGCTACTAGAGGGCTAGCGGGAGTTGGGTCCGGGGAGCTGTTTTTT; CDR3 protein: CASSVATRGLAGVGSGELFF
V gene: TRBV20-1; D gene: TRBD1; J gene: TRBJ1-2; clone size: medium-sized; CDR3 length: 13; CDR3 DNA: TGCAGTGCTACAGACAGGGGGCACTATGGCTACACCTTC; CDR3 protein: CSATDRGHYGYTF
V gene: TRBV3-1; D gene: -; J gene: TRBJ2-5; clone size: -; CDR3 length: 13; CDR3 DNA: TGTGCCAGCAACCGACAGAGCGGCGAGACCCAGTACTTC; CDR3 protein: CASNRQSGETQYF
V gene: TRBV20-1; D gene: -; J gene: TRBJ1-5; clone size: few; CDR3 length: 15; CDR3 DNA: TGCAGTGCTAGTATCCGTCGAAGTAGCAATCAGCCCCAGCATTTT; CDR3 protein: CSASIRRSSNQPQHF
V gene: TRBV30; D gene: TRBD1; J gene: TRBJ1-6; clone size: medium-sized; CDR3 length: 15; CDR3 DNA: TGTGCCTGGAGGCCGCCGGACAGGGAAGGATCACCCCTCCACTTT; CDR3 protein: CAWRPPDREGSPLHF
V gene: TRBV27; D gene: TRBD1; J gene: TRBJ2-7; clone size: medium-sized; CDR3 length: 14; CDR3 DNA: TGTGCCAGCCGGACTTTGGGGTCCAGGGGGGAGCAGTACTTC; CDR3 protein: CASRTLGSRGEQYF
V gene: TRBV6-5; D gene: -; J gene: TRBJ1-1; clone size: few; CDR3 length: 15; CDR3 DNA: TGTGCCAGCAGTTACTCGATTTGGGAGGACACTGAAGCTTTCTTT; CDR3 protein: CASSYSIWEDTEAFF
V gene: TRBV29-1; D gene: -; J gene: TRBJ2-4; clone size: medium-sized; CDR3 length: 13; CDR3 DNA: TGCAGCGTTGAAGGAGTTGTTGGAAACATTCAGTACTTC; CDR3 protein: CSVEGVVGNIQYF
V gene: TRBV30; D gene: TRBD1; J gene: TRBJ2-4; clone size: many; CDR3 length: 13; CDR3 DNA: TGTGCCTGGACCAGGGGGCCGAGGGACATTCAGTACTTC; CDR3 protein: CAWTRGPRDIQYF
V gene: TRBV12-3/TRBV12-4; D gene: -; J gene: TRBJ2-7; clone size: few; CDR3 length: 15; CDR3 DNA: TGTGCCAGCAGTTTAAGGACAGTTAGCTCCTACGAGCAGTACTTC; CDR3 protein: CASSLRTVSSYEQYF
V gene: TRBV3-1; D gene: -; J gene: TRBJ1-3; clone size: -; CDR3 length: 16; CDR3 DNA: TGTGCCAGCAGCCATACATCAGGGAGCTCTGGAAACACCATATATTTT; CDR3 protein: CASSHTSGSSGNTIYF
V gene: TRBV20-1; D gene: -; J gene: TRBJ1-5; clone size: -; CDR3 length: 14; CDR3 DNA: TGCAGTGCTAGGGATGGGGGGGAAGGTCAGCCCCAGCATTTT; CDR3 protein: CSARDGGEGQPQHF
V gene: TRBV6-1; D gene: TRBD1; J gene: TRBJ2-1; clone size: medium-sized; CDR3 length: 15; CDR3 DNA: TGTGCCAGCAGTGCAATCCGGGACAGGGTCTATGAGCAGTTCTTC; CDR3 protein: CASSAIRDRVYEQFF
V gene: TRBV12-3/TRBV12-4; D gene: -; J gene: TRBJ2-7; clone size: few; CDR3 length: 12; CDR3 DNA: TGTGCCAGCAGTGGTCCTACCTACGAGCAGTACTTC; CDR3 protein: CASSGPTYEQYF
V gene: TRBV10-3; D gene: TRBD2; J gene: TRBJ2-7; clone size: medium-sized; CDR3 length: 16; CDR3 DNA: TGTGCCATCAGTGACGGTCGGCGGGGGGCCTACTACGAGCAGTACTTC; CDR3 protein: CAISDGRRGAYYEQYF